The clone carrying this T cell receptor (beta chain) appeared once. These data come from a study of T cells after somatic rescue of genetic block. Only in-frame clones appear in the TCRdb table, and some are missing; sequencing was by immunoSEQ multiplex PCR. The repertoire holds tens of thousands of clones, 85% to 95% seen once, with about 2.7% in the top ten. Germline CDR1 KGHSH, CDR2 LQKENI. This CDR3 has 14 residues. Trimming removed 3 bases at V and 6 bases at J, with 12 bases between. This clonotype was sampled from a man in his forties or fifties. This chain links TRBV18 with TRBJ2-4; D is perhaps TRBD1 or TRBD2 (5 bases each). Input material: peripheral blood mononuclear cells (PBMCs). CDR3 sequence: CASSPGPPSNIQYF. In DNA form, the CDR3 reads TGTGCCAGCTCACCGGGACCGCCTTCAAACATTCAGTACTTC.